These 17 T cell receptor beta chains originate from one sample sequenced in a study of CD8+CD57+ T cells in acquired aplastic anemia. For sequencing, patients were chosen who had shown expansion of CD8+CD57+ cells by flow cytometry. According to the study, genomic DNA was the template for TCR beta VDJ and CDR3 profiling. TCRdb used MiXCR to reprocess the reads, holding one entry per CDR3 protein. The sample consists of around 250,000 distinct CDR3 sequences, 82% of them appearing once. Sequencing was carried out using sorted CD4+, CD8+, or CD8+CD57+ T cells (not recorded which) from PBMCs. The receptors were sampled from a human donor with aplastic anemia.

V usage is TRBV19 and J usage is TRBJ2-7; D may correspond to TRBD1 or TRBD2 (5 bases each). This CDR3 has 14 amino acids. Looked up from germline, CDR1 is LNHDA and CDR2 is SQIVND (reference sequence). V lost 6 bases to trimming and J lost 2 bases, with 14 bases between them. The CDR3 region is CASSLRDGAYEQYF. The CDR3 bases are TGTGCCAGTAGCCTGAGGGACGGCGCCTACGAGCAGTACTTC.

V is TRBV9 and J is TRBJ1-3; 8 positions agree with TRBD1. Germline V gene data show CDR1 as SGDLS and CDR2 as YYNGEE. The CDR3 is 15 amino acids. V was pared by 7 bases and J by 14 bases, with 20 bases of the junction left unmatched. CDR3 region: CASGGPGGEAFFVYF. Written as DNA, the CDR3 is TGTGCCAGCGGCGGACCAGGGGGCGAGGCATTCTTTGTATATTTT.

The chain carries TRBV9 and TRBJ1-1; D unclear. CDR1 is SGDLS and CDR2 is YYNGEE in the germline V gene. The CDR3 is 12 amino acids. V was cut by 7 bases and J by 4 bases, with 11 bases left in between. DNA of the CDR3: TGTGCCAGCGGAGGAGGGCGCACTGAAGCTTTCTTT. Translating it yields CASGGGRTEAFF.

The chain couples TRBV5-5 to TRBJ2-1; 7 nucleotides line up with TRBD1. The CDR3 sequence is 20 residues long. In germline, CDR1 is SGHKS, CDR2 YYEKEE (reference sequence). J gave up 6 bases and V 7 bases, and 28 bases lay outside the gene matches. CDR3 protein: CASRHLNTGDPQNPINEQFF. The DNA for the CDR3 is TGTGCCAGCCGACATCTTAACACAGGGGACCCCCAGAATCCCATCAATGAGCAGTTCTTC.

This clonotype was recorded once. The junction and the germline gene differ at one end; a read error may be behind it. V and J are TRBV9 and TRBJ1-1; D is unclear. CDR1 is SGDLS and CDR2 is YYNGEE in the germline V gene. The CDR3 totals 14 residues. CDR3 protein: CASGGAGNIQYVVF. CDR3 bases: TGTGCCAGCGGAGGAGCTGGGAACATTCAGTACGTCGTCTTT.

This chain uses TRBV9 with TRBJ2-3; 7 bases line up with TRBD1. This CDR3 is 14 amino acids long. Germline V gene sequence: CDR1 SGDLS, CDR2 YYNGEE. The ends lost 0 bases at V and 13 bases at J; junction bases unmatched: 11. CDR3 residues: CASSVGGQTATKYF. The CDR3 nucleotides are TGTGCCAGCAGCGTAGGGGGACAGACCGCAACGAAGTATTTT.

This clonotype was seen a few times. The V and J genes are TRBV10-1 and TRBJ1-2; D is unresolved. Trimming took off 8 bases at V and 2 bases at J, with 15 bases between the two ends. Per germline, CDR1 WNHNN and CDR2 SYGVQD (reference sequence). CDR3 size: 14 residues. CDR3 sequence reads: CASGHTPGNYGYTF. For the CDR3, the DNA is TGCGCCAGCGGTCACACTCCGGGAAACTATGGCTACACCTTC.

J is TRBJ1-5 and V is TRBV7-9; the D gene is possibly TRBD1 (5 bases). This CDR3 comprises 16 residues. Trimming removed 2 bases at V and 13 bases at J, with 24 bases between. Germline V CDR1 and CDR2: SEHNR, FQNEAQ (reference sequence). The CDR3 loop reads CASSLSGQGYLHFQHF. The CDR3 DNA follows: TGTGCCAGCAGCTTATCGGGGCAGGGATACCTCCACTTTCAGCATTTT. Together with reference TRBV7-9 and TRBJ1-5, the CDR3 gives the full variable domain: DTGVSQNPRHKITKRGQNVTFRCDPISEHNRLYWYRQTLGQGPEFLTYFQNEAQLEKSRLLSDRFSAERPKGSFSTLEIQRTEQGDSAMYLCASSLSGQGYLHFQHFGDGTRLSIL.

A remark on this clonotype: This is likely a read error, given that the CDR3 carries no conserved phenylalanine or tryptophan at its end. Because the CDR3's place on the DNA is in doubt, the DNA is left out and the CDR3 is given as listed by TCRdb. V is TRBV2 and J is TRBJ1-2; the D segment call TRBD1 is taken from the table without a DNA check. The CDR3 extends over 16 residues, inclusive of both ends. From germline, CDR1 is SNHLY and CDR2 FYNNEI. CDR3 loop: CASGAGGTDTQYFYTG.

This clonotype was recorded once. This chain connects TRBV7-4 to TRBJ2-6; the D call may be TRBD1 or TRBD2 (6 bases each). Germline V CDR1 and CDR2: SGHVT, SQSDAQ. CDR3 length equals 16 residues. V dropped 5 bases and J dropped 14 bases, with 25 bases sitting between them. The chain's CDR3 is CASSVLGGFAHTLLTF. CDR3 DNA sequence: TGTGCCAGCAGCGTCCTCGGGGGCTTCGCCCACACACTCCTGACTTTC.

This clonotype was seen a handful of times. The DNA is left out, because the CDR3 cannot be placed on it with certainty; the CDR3 is given as TCRdb lists it. The chain uses TRBV9 and TRBJ2-1. Termini included, the CDR3 measures 16 amino acids. The germline gives CDR1 SGDLS, CDR2 YYNGEE. Here the CDR3 reads CASGVAGNIQYFEQFF.

A remark on this clonotype: One end of the junction varies from germline; a read error may be responsible. The chain uses TRBV11-1 and TRBJ2-1, with a tentative D call TRBD2 (7 bases). Germline CDR1 SGHAT, CDR2 FQDESV (reference sequence). The CDR3 has 15 residues. CDR3 DNA sequence: TGTGCCACCAGCATAGATAGGAAGGGGGGGAATGAGCAGTTCTTC. Translating gives CATSIDRKGGNEQFF.

Notes on this clonotype: An end of the junction differs from the germline gene, which may be a read error. V and J are TRBV9 and TRBJ1-5; D call uncertain. Germline V gene sequence: CDR1 SGDLS, CDR2 YYNGEE. The CDR3 contains 14 residues. Written as DNA, the CDR3 is TGTGCCAGCGGTGATGCTGGGAACATTCAGTACTTGGATTTT. Amino acid sequence: CASGDAGNIQYLDF.

This clonotype has more than one count but fewer than ten. The V and J genes are TRBV7-8 and TRBJ1-2; no clear D gene. Germline V gene data show CDR1 as SGHVS and CDR2 as FQNEAQ. V lost 0 bases to trimming and J lost 14 bases, with 22 bases between them. The CDR3 has 15 residues. CDR3 region: CASSLAGGPDNHYTF. The CDR3 DNA reads TGTGCCAGCAGCTTAGCGGGAGGTCCCGATAATCACTATACCTTC.

The V gene is TRBV7-9, the J gene TRBJ2-7; D is uncertain. Trimming removed 3 bases from V and 3 bases from J, with 9 bases in between. The CDR3 consists of 13 residues. CDR1 is SEHNR, CDR2 FQNEAQ, per germline (reference sequence). CDR3 nucleotide sequence: TGTGCCAGCAGCTTGGATCAGTTCTACGAGCAGTACTTC. This gives the protein CASSLDQFYEQYF.

The chain employs TRBV7-8 and TRBJ2-1; the match to TRBD2 covers 10 bases. The CDR3 totals 15 residues. The V gene end was trimmed by 9 bases and the J gene end by 16 bases; junction bases not matched to a gene: 21. CDR1 SGHVS and CDR2 FQNEAQ come from the germline V gene. CDR3 in DNA: TGTGCCAGTAGTATAGCGGGAGGAGCCTACAATGAGTATTTCTTC. Translating gives CASSIAGGAYNEYFF. The complete variable domain, with remaining parts taken from reference TRBV7-8 and TRBJ2-1, reads GAGVSQSPRYKVAKRGQDVALRCDPISGHVSLFWYQQALGQGPEFLTYFQNEAQLDKSGLPSDRFFAERPEGSVSTLKIQRTQQEDSAVYLCASSIAGGAYNEYFFGPGTRLTVL.

In its sample, this clonotype was seen once. The CDR3 ends on some other residue instead of the conserved phenylalanine or tryptophan, so this is likely a read error. Because the CDR3's place on the DNA is in doubt, the DNA is left out and the CDR3 is given as listed by TCRdb. The V and J genes are TRBV7-3 and TRBJ2-2; the table's D call of TRBD2 was not tested on the DNA. The CDR3 region is 12 residues in length, termini included. From germline, CDR1 is SGHTA and CDR2 FQGTGA. The CDR3 loop is CASRIVPRAVFY.